The count of the clone carrying this T cell receptor beta chain is one. This sample was taken from a study of blood T cell repertoires in COVID-19. Overall study: COVID-19 samples from acute and convalescent phases originated in the United States, Italy and Spain. PBMCs, B-cell-depleted T cells, or T cells were the source of the cDNA or gDNA that made up the material.

How the authors handled the data: How many nucleated cells were present was estimated from reference gene primer amplification. Using immunoSEQ multiplex PCR, the repertoire was profiled, and TCRdb retains in-frame clones only, with some absent. V and J calls and clone size are copied from that table; D and trimming were computed from the DNA. The table shows 200,000 to 300,000 clones, with approximately 90% occurring only once. From germline, CDR1 is SGHAT and CDR2 FQDESV (reference sequence). V lost 5 bases and J lost 3, with 16 bases in between. This CDR3 contains 15 residues. The chain employs TRBV11-1 and TRBJ1-1, with D tentatively TRBD1 (5 bases). Sequencing was done on a sample of peripheral blood. This receptor was obtained from a woman between 40 and 50 years old with acute or convalescent COVID-19. This chain's CDR3 is CASSRWEGTDTEAFF. In nucleotides, the CDR3 is TGTGCCAGCAGCCGGTGGGAGGGGACGGACACTGAAGCTTTCTTT.